What follows are 29 T cell receptor beta chains derived from one specimen sequenced in a study of T-cell memory formation after mild COVID-19. TCRdb re-analysed the 5' RACE reads in MiXCR, keeping a single row per CDR3 protein. The table includes about 350,000 distinct CDR3 sequences, roughly an eighth detected once. What was sequenced was PBMCs or a T cell subset sorted from them (not recorded which). These receptors all come from a man aged 18 to 30 who had mild COVID-19 (a few samples of this study predate the infection). Cell type and time point are not known.

V is TRBV15 and J is TRBJ1-5; tentatively, D is TRBD1 (5 bases). The V end lost 0 bases, the J end lost 5 bases, and 11 bases lay between the germline ends. The CDR3 has 15 amino acids. Germline V gives CDR1 LNHNV, CDR2 YYDKDF (reference sequence). CDR3 nucleotide sequence: TGTGCCACCAGCAGAGAATGGGGCGGTGATCAGCCCCAGCATTTT. Its translation: CATSREWGGDQPQHF.

This clonotype has only a few counts. DNA of the CDR3: TGCGCCAGCAGCCAGCTGGACAGGGAGAATGGCTACACCTTC. It translates to CASSQLDRENGYTF. This chain uses TRBV4-1 with TRBJ1-2; the match to TRBD1 covers 8 bases. Germline V CDR1 and CDR2: MGHRA, YSYEKL. V shed 3 bases and J 6 bases; nucleotides not matched to a gene: 6. The CDR3 loop spans 14 amino acids.

V gene TRBV18 combines with J gene TRBJ1-1; TRBD1 matches at 9 bases. After removal of 3 bases from V and 4 bases from J, the junction contained 9 bases not matched to a gene. The V gene's germline CDR1 is KGHSH and CDR2 LQKENI. The CDR3 runs 16 residues. The CDR3 bases are TGTGCCAGCTCACCTACACAGGGGGCCCCGACCACTGAAGCTTTCTTT. Its translation: CASSPTQGAPTTEAFF.

The rearrangement uses TRBV6-6 and TRBJ2-2; TRBD2 aligns across 10 bases. Germline V lookup: CDR1 MNHNY, CDR2 SVGAGI (reference sequence). The CDR3 spans 21 residues. The V gene end was trimmed by 1 base and the J gene end by 7 bases; junction bases not matched to a gene: 21. As DNA, the CDR3 is TGTGCCAGCAGTTACTTGTTCGGACAGATGAGCGGGGGGGCCTCGAACGGGGAGCTGTTTTTT. Encoded protein: CASSYLFGQMSGGASNGELFF.

The chain couples TRBV2 to TRBJ1-1; D not certain. The V end was cut by 2 bases, the J end by 12 bases, with 10 bases between. The length of the CDR3 is 11 residues. Germline assignment: CDR1 SNHLY and CDR2 FYNNEI. The CDR3 spells CASSESLGSFF. DNA for the CDR3: TGTGCCAGCAGTGAATCTCTAGGATCTTTCTTT.

This clonotype has at least ten counts. The V and J genes are TRBV11-2 and TRBJ1-1; D unclear. This CDR3 is 13 amino acids long. CDR1 SGHAT and CDR2 FQNNGV come from the germline V gene. Trimming removed 0 bases at V and 0 bases at J, with 2 bases between. This CDR3 is CASSLEMNTEAFF. The CDR3, as DNA: TGTGCCAGCAGCTTAGAAATGAACACTGAAGCTTTCTTT.

The V call is TRBV5-1, the J call TRBJ2-1, with 9 bases lining up with TRBD2. Unmatched junction bases numbered 6, after V lost 1 base and J lost 7 bases. Germline V gene lookup returns CDR1 SGHRS and CDR2 YFSETQ. The CDR3 sequence is 15 residues long. CDR3 protein: CASSLPGRGGNEQFF. In DNA, the CDR3 is TGCGCCAGCAGCTTGCCTGGGCGGGGGGGTAATGAGCAGTTCTTC.

This sequence joins TRBV12-3 or TRBV12-4 and TRBJ1-4; the D gene is possibly TRBD1 (6 bases). Trimming removed 6 bases from V and 4 bases from J, with 9 bases in between. The length of the CDR3 is 13 residues. The CDR3 loop is CASSGQSNEKLFF. CDR3 DNA sequence: TGTGCCAGCAGCGGACAGAGTAATGAAAAACTGTTTTTT.

In DNA form, the CDR3 reads TGCGCCAGCAGCTACACGGGGGGCAGCACAGATACGCAGTATTTT. This gives the protein CASSYTGGSTDTQYF. This chain uses TRBV5-1 with TRBJ2-3, with D tentatively TRBD2 (7 bases). Germline V gives CDR1 SGHRS, CDR2 YFSETQ. Trimming left V 3 bases short and J 0 bases short, with 11 bases between. The CDR3 covers 15 residues.

This clonotype was detected a few times. This chain links TRBV9 with TRBJ1-3; D may be TRBD1 (6 bases). CDR1 is SGDLS and CDR2 is YYNGEE in the germline V gene. The germline V and J ends were trimmed by 3 bases and 0 bases, with 16 bases remaining between them. This CDR3 is built from 17 residues. This CDR3 reads CASSADGGPLSGNTIYF. As DNA, the CDR3 is TGTGCCAGCAGCGCCGACGGGGGCCCCCTCTCTGGAAACACCATATATTTT.

This clonotype was counted once. The chain recombines TRBV20-1 with TRBJ2-5, with a weak D call TRBD1 (5 bases). Germline CDR1 reads DFQATT; CDR2 reads SNEGSKA (reference sequence). This CDR3 is 13 amino acids long. V was pared by 3 bases and J by 5 bases, with 13 bases between. CDR3: CSARGLGVETQYF. CDR3 nucleotides: TGCAGTGCTAGGGGGCTTGGGGTGGAGACCCAGTACTTC.

This chain uses TRBV12-3 or TRBV12-4 with TRBJ2-1; 8 bases agree with TRBD1. J gave up 7 bases and V 6 bases, and 8 bases lay outside the gene matches. The CDR3 covers 14 residues. Written as DNA, the CDR3 is TGTGCCAGCAGGCGGACAGGGCTTATTAATGAGCAGTTCTTC. It encodes CASRRTGLINEQFF.

This clonotype came up a few times. The rearrangement links TRBV9 to TRBJ2-5; 12 positions agree with TRBD2. Germline loops: CDR1 SGDLS, CDR2 YYNGEE. There are 16 residues in the CDR3. V shed 3 bases, J shed 4 bases, and the junction held 7 bases outside the gene matches. CDR3 DNA: TGTGCCAGCAGCGAGTTACTAGCGGGGGGAGGAGAGACCCAGTACTTC. Translated: CASSELLAGGGETQYF.

The chain combines TRBV7-2 with TRBJ2-5; 7 bases agree with TRBD2. V lost 4 bases and J lost 0; bases outside the gene matches: 8. This CDR3 has 16 residues. Germline-derived CDR1 and CDR2 are SGHTA and FQGNSA. CDR3 bases: TGTGCCAGCAGCTCGCTAGCGGCTCAGTACCAAGAGACCCAGTACTTC. It yields the protein CASSSLAAQYQETQYF.

This clonotype showed up just a few times. The rearrangement uses TRBV6-5 and TRBJ2-5, with D tentatively TRBD1 or TRBD2 (7 bases each). V was trimmed by 7 bases and J by 2 bases, leaving 17 bases between them. Germline CDR1 is MNHEY and CDR2 is SVGAGI. This CDR3 is 15 amino acids long. The CDR3 here is CASTPGGGLQETQYF. The CDR3 DNA sequence: TGTGCCAGCACCCCAGGGGGAGGGCTACAAGAGACCCAGTACTTC.

The V gene is TRBV7-2, the J gene TRBJ2-1, with a tentative D call TRBD2 (6 bases). Trimming removed 2 bases from V and 3 bases from J, with 17 bases in between. The CDR3 has 17 amino acids. Germline V gene sequence: CDR1 SGHTA, CDR2 FQGNSA. In DNA, the CDR3 is TGTGCCAGCAGCTTATCATTTTCCCTGACTAGCTACAATGAGCAGTTCTTC. Amino acid sequence: CASSLSFSLTSYNEQFF.

This clonotype showed up many times. The chain links TRBV7-2 to TRBJ2-5; maybe TRBD2 (5 bases). In germline, CDR1 is SGHTA, CDR2 FQGNSA. This CDR3 has 14 residues. V lost 4 bases and J lost 5, with 14 bases in between. The CDR3 DNA reads as TGTGCCAGCAGCTCTACTAGTTCGGGGGAGACCCAGTACTTC. Translation gives CASSSTSSGETQYF.

The gene calls are TRBV18 and TRBJ2-5; TRBD1 matches 7 bases. J gave up 1 base and V 4 bases, and 6 bases lay outside the gene matches. CDR1 and CDR2 from the germline V gene are KGHSH and LQKENI. The CDR3 contains 15 residues. The CDR3 protein is CASSRTGQAQETQYF. CDR3 coding DNA: TGTGCCAGCTCACGGACAGGACAAGCCCAAGAGACCCAGTACTTC.

The chain has TRBV12-3 or TRBV12-4 and TRBJ2-5; D assignment may be TRBD1 or TRBD2 (5 bases each). CDR3 length: 17 residues. Trimming took off 5 bases at V and 2 bases at J, with 21 bases between the two ends. In DNA, the CDR3 is TGTGCCAGCAGTAAACTCGGGACGCATGGGATGCAAGAGACCCAGTACTTC. Protein: CASSKLGTHGMQETQYF.

The gene calls are TRBV4-2 and TRBJ2-7, with D unclear. With 0 bases removed from V and 4 bases from J, the gap between germline ends came to 13 bases. The CDR3 length is 15 residues. Germline CDR1 reads LGHNA; CDR2 reads YNFKEQ. Here the CDR3 reads CASSQELQERYEQYF. The CDR3 DNA follows: TGTGCCAGCAGCCAAGAGCTCCAGGAACGTTACGAGCAGTACTTC.

The gene calls are TRBV15 and TRBJ2-2, with TRBD1 matching over 9 bases. There are 17 residues in the CDR3. Germline V lookup: CDR1 LNHNV, CDR2 YYDKDF (reference sequence). V was clipped by 2 bases and J by 5 bases; unmatched bases: 9. The CDR3 DNA sequence: TGTGCCACCAGCAGACCCGGGACAGGGAGGAAAACCGGGGAGCTGTTTTTT. It yields the protein CATSRPGTGRKTGELFF.

CDR3 region: CASSLGYGAGGTDTQYF. The CDR3 nucleotides are TGTGCCAGCAGCCTAGGATATGGGGCGGGGGGGACAGATACGCAGTATTTT. This chain uses TRBV4-2 with TRBJ2-3, with 9 bases identical to TRBD2. The length of the CDR3 is 17 residues. In germline, CDR1 is LGHNA, CDR2 YNFKEQ. J lost 3 bases, V lost 4 bases, and 11 bases had no gene match.

CDR3 nucleotide sequence: TGTGCCAGCAGCGTGGGGGACCCGAACACCGGGGAGCTGTTTTTT. Translated, it gives CASSVGDPNTGELFF. The chain uses TRBV9 and TRBJ2-2; tentatively, D is TRBD1 or TRBD2 (5 bases each). The V end was cut by 2 bases, the J end by 0 bases, with 8 bases between. In germline, CDR1 is SGDLS, CDR2 YYNGEE. CDR3 length: 15 residues.

This clonotype was observed a handful of times. The genes are TRBV6-1 and TRBJ1-3; D call uncertain. Germline V CDR1 and CDR2: MNHNS, SASEGT. The CDR3 length is 14 residues. Trimming removed 10 bases from V and 3 bases from J, with 16 bases in between. DNA of the CDR3: TGTGCCACCTGGACGGTACTGGTTGGAAACACCATATATTTT. This sequence encodes CATWTVLVGNTIYF.

The V gene is TRBV7-9, the J gene TRBJ2-3; unclear D gene. Trimming left V 1 base short and J 5 bases short, with 10 bases between. Germline CDR1 reads SEHNR; CDR2 reads FQNEAQ (reference sequence). This CDR3 is 14 amino acids long. The CDR3 coding sequence is TGTGCCAGCAGCTTAGGGAACCCTAGAGATACGCAGTATTTT. Amino acid sequence: CASSLGNPRDTQYF.

The chain links TRBV2 to TRBJ2-1, with TRBD1 identical over 7 bases. The trim removed 8 bases at V and 3 bases at J, leaving 4 bases unmatched. The CDR3 is 13 residues long. The V gene's germline CDR1 is SNHLY and CDR2 FYNNEI. CDR3: CASLQGVYNEQFF. The DNA for the CDR3 is TGTGCCAGCCTGCAGGGGGTCTACAATGAGCAGTTCTTC.

The gene calls are TRBV5-1 and TRBJ2-4; possible D gene TRBD2, 5 bases. The V gene lost 0 bases and the J gene lost 1 base, with 8 bases spanning the gap. Germline V lookup: CDR1 SGHRS, CDR2 YFSETQ. The CDR3 runs to 15 residues. This CDR3 is CASSLEDSAKNIQYF. The CDR3 DNA is TGCGCCAGCAGCTTGGAGGACTCGGCCAAAAACATTCAGTACTTC.

In this sample, this clonotype turned up a few times. The chain couples TRBV4-2 to TRBJ2-7; D unresolved. The CDR3 covers 14 residues. Trimming shortened V by 6 bases and J by 7 bases, and 19 bases separated the two germline ends. The germline V gene has CDR1 LGHNA and CDR2 YNFKEQ. CDR3 in amino acids: CASRPSLGYWEQYV. CDR3 in DNA: TGTGCCAGCAGGCCAAGCCTAGGCTATTGGGAGCAGTACGTC.

This clonotype has a count of ten or more. The J gene is TRBJ2-7, the V gene TRBV7-8; D is possibly TRBD1 (6 bases). The CDR3 spans 13 residues. V lost 5 bases, J lost 6 bases, and 14 bases lay in between. From germline, CDR1 is SGHVS and CDR2 FQNEAQ. The CDR3 sequence: CASSPYQQGEQYF. In DNA, the CDR3 is TGTGCCAGCAGCCCTTATCAACAGGGCGAGCAGTACTTC.